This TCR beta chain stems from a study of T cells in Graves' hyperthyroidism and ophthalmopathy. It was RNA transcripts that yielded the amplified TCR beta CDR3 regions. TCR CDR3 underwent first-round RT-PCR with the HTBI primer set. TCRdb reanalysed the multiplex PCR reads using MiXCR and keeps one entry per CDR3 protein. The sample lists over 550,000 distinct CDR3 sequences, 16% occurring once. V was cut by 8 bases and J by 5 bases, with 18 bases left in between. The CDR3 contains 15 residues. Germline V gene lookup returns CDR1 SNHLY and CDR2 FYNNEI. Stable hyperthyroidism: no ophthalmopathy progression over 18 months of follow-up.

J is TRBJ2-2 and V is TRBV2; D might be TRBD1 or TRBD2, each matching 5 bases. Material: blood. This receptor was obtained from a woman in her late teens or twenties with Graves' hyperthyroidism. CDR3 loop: CASRLIQGGTGELFF. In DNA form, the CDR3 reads TGTGCCAGCCGGTTAATTCAGGGCGGGACCGGGGAGCTGTTTTTT.